Shown below are 15 T cell receptor beta chains from a single sample sequenced in a study of early T cells in non-severe SARS-CoV-2 infection. TCRdb ran MiXCR on the 5' RACE reads and lists one entry per CDR3 protein. The table records about 100,000 distinct CDR3 sequences, roughly an eighth of them present only once. The sample was whole blood. The receptors were sampled from an adult who was a healthcare worker with PCR-confirmed SARS-CoV-2 infection or an uninfected control (not recorded which).

This chain links TRBV20-1 with TRBJ2-3, with 11 bases matching TRBD2. Germline CDR1 and CDR2: DFQATT and SNEGSKA (reference sequence). The junction had 8 bases not matched to a gene; V was cut back by 0 bases and J by 3 bases. CDR3 length: 17 residues. The CDR3 loop reads CSARDPLAGGMTDTQYF. The CDR3 DNA follows: TGCAGTGCTAGAGACCCATTAGCGGGGGGGATGACAGATACGCAGTATTTT.

There are many counts of this clonotype. The genes are TRBV12-5 and TRBJ2-7, with 9 bases that match TRBD1. V was clipped by 2 bases and J by 3 bases; unmatched bases: 5. Germline values: CDR1 LGHNT, CDR2 FRNRAP. This CDR3 has 15 residues. This CDR3 reads CASGLSDRGSYEQYF. The CDR3 bases are TGTGCTAGTGGTTTGTCGGACAGGGGTAGCTACGAGCAGTACTTC.

V usage is TRBV12-3 or TRBV12-4 and J usage is TRBJ2-2; 7 bases fit TRBD1. V lost 2 bases, J lost 4 bases, and 4 bases stayed unmatched. This CDR3 contains 15 residues. CDR3 amino acids: CASSLRQGSTGELFF. Here the CDR3 DNA reads TGTGCCAGCAGTTTACGACAGGGTAGCACCGGGGAGCTGTTTTTT.

This clonotype was seen a few times. This chain connects TRBV12-3 or TRBV12-4 to TRBJ1-4, with a possible D match to TRBD1 (5 bases). V lost 9 bases, J lost 0 bases, and 11 bases lay in between. This CDR3 is built from 14 residues. The CDR3 DNA follows: TGTGCCAGTAACACGGGGGCAACTAATGAAAAACTGTTTTTT. It codes for CASNTGATNEKLFF.

V gene TRBV5-4 combines with J gene TRBJ2-1, with 7 bases that match TRBD2. Looked up from germline, CDR1 is SGHNT and CDR2 is YYREEE (reference sequence). The CDR3 contains 15 residues. V shed 4 bases, J shed 13 bases, and the junction held 17 bases outside the gene matches. Written as DNA, the CDR3 is TGTGCCAGCAGCCCCGAGACTAGCCGTTCTAATAAACAGTTCTTC. Encoded protein: CASSPETSRSNKQFF. Together with reference TRBV5-4 and TRBJ2-1, the CDR3 gives the full variable domain: ETGVTQSPTHLIKTRGQQVTLRCSSQSGHNTVSWYQQALGQGPQFIFQYYREEENGRGNFPPRFSGLQFPNYSSELNVNALELDDSALYLCASSPETSRSNKQFFGPGTRLTVL.

CDR3: CASSPFLGDTQYF. DNA for the CDR3: TGTGCCAGCAGCCCCTTCTTAGGAGATACGCAGTATTTT. V is TRBV14 and J is TRBJ2-3; the D is unclear. In germline, CDR1 is SGHDN, CDR2 FVKESK. V was shortened by 4 bases and J by 5 bases, with 10 bases between the two germline ends. This CDR3 is 13 amino acids long. The complete variable domain, with remaining parts taken from reference TRBV14 and TRBJ2-3, reads EAGVTQFPSHSVIEKGQTVTLRCDPISGHDNLYWYRRVMGKEIKFLLHFVKESKQDESGMPNNRFLAERTGGTYSTLKVQPAELEDSGVYFCASSPFLGDTQYFGPGTRLTVL.

This rearrangement joins TRBV5-4 to TRBJ2-2; D is unclear. CDR1 is SGHNT, CDR2 YYREEE, per germline (reference sequence). The CDR3 length is 17 residues. Trimming took 4 bases from V and 2 from J, leaving 18 bases between them. Here the CDR3 reads CASSPLSGPRNTGELFF. Written as DNA, the CDR3 is TGTGCCAGCAGCCCCCTTTCCGGACCCAGAAACACCGGGGAGCTGTTTTTT.

In its sample, this clonotype was seen many times. The V gene is TRBV10-3, the J gene TRBJ2-3, with TRBD1 matching 7 bases. Germline V gene lookup returns CDR1 ENHRY and CDR2 SYGVKD. J gave up 0 bases and V 4 bases, and 4 bases lay outside the gene matches. The CDR3 runs 15 residues. In DNA form, the CDR3 reads TGTGCCATCAGTGTCCGGGACAGTAGCACAGATACGCAGTATTTT. Residues: CAISVRDSSTDTQYF.

This clonotype was seen a few times. V gene TRBV20-1 combines with J gene TRBJ2-4; perhaps D is TRBD1 or TRBD2 (7 bases each). Trimming removed 0 bases from V and 8 bases from J, with 17 bases in between. CDR1 DFQATT and CDR2 SNEGSKA come from the germline V gene (reference sequence). The CDR3 totals 15 residues. The chain's CDR3 is CSAREGRGPLDIQYF. CDR3 sequence (DNA): TGCAGTGCTAGAGAGGGGAGGGGGCCGTTGGACATTCAGTACTTC.

This clonotype was seen a single time. The V gene is TRBV6-5, the J gene TRBJ2-3; 10 bases are a match to TRBD2. Germline CDR1 and CDR2: MNHEY and SVGAGI. This CDR3 comprises 14 residues. The J segment lost 6 bases and the V segment lost 5 bases, leaving 5 bases of the junction unmatched. In DNA, the CDR3 is TGTGCCAGCAGTAAGGGACTAGCGAGGGATACGCAGTATTTT. The encoded protein is CASSKGLARDTQYF.

The chain links TRBV20-1 to TRBJ2-1; D gene uncertain. The germline CDR1 and CDR2 sequences are DFQATT and SNEGSKA (reference sequence). V shed 0 bases and J shed 6 bases, with 9 bases lying between them. CDR3 size: 13 residues. The CDR3 nucleotides read TGCAGTGCTAGAGATCCCAGTTCCAATGAGCAGTTCTTC. It encodes CSARDPSSNEQFF.

The chain combines TRBV20-1 with TRBJ2-3; D ambiguous. This CDR3 is 13 amino acids long. V lost 6 bases and J lost 12, with 22 bases in between. Germline V lookup: CDR1 DFQATT, CDR2 SNEGSKA (reference sequence). The DNA for the CDR3 is TGCAGTGCGCCGGACGGACCCCGGATCGCACAGTATTTT. Translated, it gives CSAPDGPRIAQYF.

The table lists this clonotype with many counts. The V gene is TRBV29-1, the J gene TRBJ2-1, with D unresolved. CDR1 is SQVTM and CDR2 is ANQGSEA in the germline V gene. V lost 7 bases and J 7 bases, leaving 8 bases between the germline ends. The length of the CDR3 is 10 residues. The CDR3 nucleotides read TGCAGCGCTTCCTCGAATGAGCAGTTCTTC. It codes for CSASSNEQFF.

At least ten counts were recorded for this clonotype. The gene calls are TRBV5-1 and TRBJ1-5, with 8 bases identical to TRBD1. V lost 0 bases to trimming and J lost 2 bases; unmatched junction nucleotides: 4. The CDR3 runs 16 residues. Germline lookup yields CDR1 SGHRS and CDR2 YFSETQ. The CDR3 sequence: CASSLGVTGGNQPQHF. DNA of the CDR3: TGCGCCAGCAGCTTGGGGGTGACAGGGGGCAATCAGCCCCAGCATTTT. The variable domain in full, completed from reference TRBV5-1 and TRBJ1-5, reads KAGVTQTPRYLIKTRGQQVTLSCSPISGHRSVSWYQQTPGQGLQFLFEYFSETQRNKGNFPGRFSGRQFSNSRSEMNVSTLELGDSALYLCASSLGVTGGNQPQHFGDGTRLSIL.

V gene TRBV24-1 combines with J gene TRBJ1-1; no firm D call. The germline CDR1 and CDR2 sequences are KGHDR and SFDVKD. The CDR3 is 12 amino acids. V lost 4 bases to trimming and J lost 5 bases, with 7 bases between them. The CDR3 protein is CATSEYGTEAFF. CDR3 nucleotides: TGTGCCACCAGTGAGTACGGAACTGAAGCTTTCTTT.